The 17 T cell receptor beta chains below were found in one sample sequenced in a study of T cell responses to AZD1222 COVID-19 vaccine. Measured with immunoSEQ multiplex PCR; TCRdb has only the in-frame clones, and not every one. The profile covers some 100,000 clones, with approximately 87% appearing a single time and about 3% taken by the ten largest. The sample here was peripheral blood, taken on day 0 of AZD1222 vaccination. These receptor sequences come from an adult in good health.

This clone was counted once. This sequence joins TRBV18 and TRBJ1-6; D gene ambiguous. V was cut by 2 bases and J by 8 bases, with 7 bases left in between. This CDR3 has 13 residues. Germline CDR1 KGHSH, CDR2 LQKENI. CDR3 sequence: CASSPMGDSPLHF. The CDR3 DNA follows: TGTGCCAGCTCACCAATGGGTGATTCACCCCTCCACTTT.

CDR3 DNA: TGTGCCAGCAGCTTAGGACTCGGGGGAAACACTGAAGCTTTCTTT. Encoded protein: CASSLGLGGNTEAFF. The rearrangement joins TRBV11-3 to TRBJ1-1; weak D call: TRBD1 (5 bases). The CDR3 spans 15 residues. The germline V gene has CDR1 SGHNT and CDR2 YENEEA. Trimming shortened V by 1 base and J by 2 bases, and 11 bases separated the two germline ends.

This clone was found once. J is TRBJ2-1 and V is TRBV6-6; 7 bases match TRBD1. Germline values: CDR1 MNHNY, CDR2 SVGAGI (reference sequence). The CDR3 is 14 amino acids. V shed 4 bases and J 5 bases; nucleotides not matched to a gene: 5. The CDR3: CASSLVTGDNEQFF. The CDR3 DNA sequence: TGTGCCAGCAGTTTAGTCACAGGGGACAATGAGCAGTTCTTC.

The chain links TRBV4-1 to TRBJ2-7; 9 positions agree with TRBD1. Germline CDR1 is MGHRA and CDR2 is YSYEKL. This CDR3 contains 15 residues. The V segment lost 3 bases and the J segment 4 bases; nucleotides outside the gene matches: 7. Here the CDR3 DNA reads TGCGCCAGCAGCCATACACAGGACAGGGGATACGAGCAGTACTTC. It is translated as CASSHTQDRGYEQYF.

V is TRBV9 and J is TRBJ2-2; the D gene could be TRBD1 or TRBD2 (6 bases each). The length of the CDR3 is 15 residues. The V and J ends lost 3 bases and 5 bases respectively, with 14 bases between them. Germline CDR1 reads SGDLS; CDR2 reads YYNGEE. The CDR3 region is CASSAGGGGTGELFF. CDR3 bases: TGTGCCAGCAGCGCCGGAGGGGGAGGAACCGGGGAGCTGTTTTTT.

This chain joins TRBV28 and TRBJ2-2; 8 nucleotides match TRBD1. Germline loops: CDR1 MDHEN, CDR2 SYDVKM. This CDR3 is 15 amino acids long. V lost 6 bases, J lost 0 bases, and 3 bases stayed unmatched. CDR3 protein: CASRKGQANTGELFF. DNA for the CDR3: TGTGCCAGCAGGAAGGGACAGGCGAACACCGGGGAGCTGTTTTTT.

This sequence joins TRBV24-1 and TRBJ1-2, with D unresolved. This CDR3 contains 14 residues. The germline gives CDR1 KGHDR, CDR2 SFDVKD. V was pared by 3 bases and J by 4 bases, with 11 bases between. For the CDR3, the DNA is TGTGCCACCAGTGATACGTTTCAGGTCTATGGCTACACCTTC. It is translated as CATSDTFQVYGYTF.

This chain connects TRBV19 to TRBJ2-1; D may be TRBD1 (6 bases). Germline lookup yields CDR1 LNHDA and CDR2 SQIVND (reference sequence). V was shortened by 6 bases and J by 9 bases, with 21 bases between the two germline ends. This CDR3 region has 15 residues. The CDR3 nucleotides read TGTGCCAGTAGGTCCGACAGGTCCCAATTTGCTGAGCAGTTCTTC. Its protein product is CASRSDRSQFAEQFF.

CDR3: CASSYSRGVGNQPQHF. In DNA form, the CDR3 reads TGTGCCAGCAGTTACTCAAGAGGGGTGGGCAATCAGCCCCAGCATTTT. The V and J genes are TRBV6-5 and TRBJ1-5, with D possibly matching TRBD1 (5 bases). Trimming pared 0 bases from V and 2 bases from J, leaving 11 bases between. The germline CDR1 and CDR2 sequences are MNHEY and SVGAGI. This CDR3 is 16 amino acids long.

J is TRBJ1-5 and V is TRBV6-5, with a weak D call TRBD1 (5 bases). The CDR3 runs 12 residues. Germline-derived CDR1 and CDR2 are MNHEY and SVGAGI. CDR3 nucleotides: TGTGGCGGGGGACGGGGCAATCAGCCCCAGCATTTT. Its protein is CGGGRGNQPQHF.

This CDR3 reads CASSSSGGRGYNEQFF. The CDR3 DNA is TGCGCCAGCAGCTCCAGCGGGGGGCGGGGATACAATGAGCAGTTCTTC. V gene TRBV5-1 combines with J gene TRBJ2-1, with 9 bases identical to TRBD2. This CDR3 has 16 amino acids. Trimming took 3 bases from V and 4 from J; bases not matched to a gene: 8. Germline CDR1 and CDR2: SGHRS and YFSETQ.

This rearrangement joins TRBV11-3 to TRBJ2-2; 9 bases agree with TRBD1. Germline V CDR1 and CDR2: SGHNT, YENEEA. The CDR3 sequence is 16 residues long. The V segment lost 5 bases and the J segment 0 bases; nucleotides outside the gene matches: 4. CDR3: CASSRRTGANTGELFF. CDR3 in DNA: TGTGCCAGCAGCCGGAGGACAGGGGCGAACACCGGGGAGCTGTTTTTT.

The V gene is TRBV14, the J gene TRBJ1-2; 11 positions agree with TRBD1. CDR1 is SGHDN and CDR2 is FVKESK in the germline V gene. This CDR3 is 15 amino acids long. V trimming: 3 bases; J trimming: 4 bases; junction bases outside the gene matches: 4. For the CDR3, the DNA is TGTGCCAGCAGCCACGAGGGACAGGGGGTCTATGGCTACACCTTC. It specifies CASSHEGQGVYGYTF.

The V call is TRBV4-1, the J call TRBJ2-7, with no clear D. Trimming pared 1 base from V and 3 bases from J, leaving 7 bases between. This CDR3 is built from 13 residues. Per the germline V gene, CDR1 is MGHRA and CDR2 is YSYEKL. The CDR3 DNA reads TGCGCCAGCAGCCAAGGGGTCTACTACGAGCAGTACTTC. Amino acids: CASSQGVYYEQYF.

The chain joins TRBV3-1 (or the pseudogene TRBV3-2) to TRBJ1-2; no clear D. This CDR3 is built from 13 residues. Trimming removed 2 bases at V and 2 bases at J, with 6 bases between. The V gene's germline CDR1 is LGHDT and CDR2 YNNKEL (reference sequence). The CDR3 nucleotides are TGTGCCAGCAGCCAATCGGGCAACTATGGCTACACCTTC. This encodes CASSQSGNYGYTF.

As DNA, the CDR3 is TGTGCCAGCAGTTCGTACACTGAAGCTTTCTTT. Translating it yields CASSSYTEAFF. V usage is TRBV6-2 or TRBV6-3 and J usage is TRBJ1-1; D call uncertain. CDR1 is MNHEY and CDR2 is SVGEGT in the germline V gene. CDR3 length equals 11 residues. Between the trimmed V and J ends, which lost 4 bases and 3 bases, there was a span of 3 bases.

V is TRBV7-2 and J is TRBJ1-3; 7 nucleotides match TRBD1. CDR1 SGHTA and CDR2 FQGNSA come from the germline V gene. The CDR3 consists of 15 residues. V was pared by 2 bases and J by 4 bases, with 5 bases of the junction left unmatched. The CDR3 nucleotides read TGTGCCAGCAGCTTATTGGGGACAGAGGGAAACACCATATATTTT. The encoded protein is CASSLLGTEGNTIYF.